This T cell receptor beta chain is drawn from a study of blood T cell repertoires in COVID-19. Study context: The United States, Italy and Spain supplied acute and convalescent COVID-19 samples. Sources were T cells, B-cell-depleted T cells, or PBMCs; the material itself was cDNA or gDNA.

Authors' processing steps: Estimation of nucleated cell counts relied on the amplification of reference gene primers. Produced via immunoSEQ multiplex PCR; TCRdb's table is partial and in-frame only. The V and J calls and the clone size are those of that table, but D and trimming were determined from the DNA. The sample includes roughly 210,000 clones, about 85% of them seen just once. One Seattle source followed patients from active infection through their disease course. The sequence was obtained from a woman at least 80 years old with COVID-19, enrolled during active disease. Specimen: peripheral blood.

CDR3 sequence: CASSRSTSGGAEEQFF. DNA of the CDR3: TGTGCCAGCAGCCGGTCGACTAGCGGGGGGGCGGAGGAGCAGTTCTTC. The rearrangement uses TRBV4-2 and TRBJ2-1; 14 bases agree with TRBD2. CDR3 size: 16 residues. The V segment lost 4 bases and the J segment 10 bases; nucleotides outside the gene matches: 9. Germline lookup yields CDR1 LGHNA and CDR2 YNFKEQ.